This is a list of T cell receptor beta chains from one sample in a study of identical twins. TCRdb recomputed calls from the 5' RACE reads with MiXCR, one row per CDR3 protein. The data contain 200,000 to 250,000 distinct CDR3 sequences, 7.5% of them singletons. A further study also used this sample, focusing on yellow fever vaccine responses in identical twins.

Input material: CD8+ T cells sorted from blood. These receptor sequences come from a woman between 18 and 29 years old in good health. CDR3s include the opening cysteine and the closing phenylalanine or tryptophan.

j_call v_call cdr3_aa
TRBJ1-4 TRBV4-1 CASSPWGTGEKLFF
TRBJ2-1 TRBV7-9 CASSSRGRNEQFF
TRBJ2-1 TRBV7-6 CASSWTHDRSHNEQFF
TRBJ2-2 TRBV12-3/TRBV12-4 CPSSLAGELFF
TRBJ2-1 TRBV9 CASSSGSNSYNEQFF
TRBJ1-1 TRBV2 CASTGVAGGADTEAFF
TRBJ2-5 TRBV5-6 CASSFLLTERGTQYF
TRBJ2-1 TRBV28 CASKLAGYNEQFF
TRBJ2-2 TRBV29-1 CSVEAQGYGGELFF
TRBJ1-2 TRBV5-1 CASSLAQLDYGYTF
TRBJ1-2 TRBV5-1 CASSLGTGGYEEDGYTF
TRBJ2-3 TRBV2 CASETDTQYF
TRBJ2-1 TRBV7-7 CASSSDLANEQFF
TRBJ1-5 TRBV27 CASSPSKGRQPQHF
TRBJ2-2 TRBV9 CASSVVTGPGELFF
TRBJ1-2 TRBV6-5 CASSYSDRGYGYTF
TRBJ2-7 TRBV11-2 CASSPGQGVLAGYYEQYF
TRBJ2-7 TRBV7-6 CASGSSYEQYF
TRBJ1-6 TRBV14 CARVGEEQHNSPLHF
TRBJ2-5 TRBV3-1 CASSQDFGGAETQYF
TRBJ1-2 TRBV29-1 CSVPLHGYTF
TRBJ2-5 TRBV28 CASSLYGVQETQYF